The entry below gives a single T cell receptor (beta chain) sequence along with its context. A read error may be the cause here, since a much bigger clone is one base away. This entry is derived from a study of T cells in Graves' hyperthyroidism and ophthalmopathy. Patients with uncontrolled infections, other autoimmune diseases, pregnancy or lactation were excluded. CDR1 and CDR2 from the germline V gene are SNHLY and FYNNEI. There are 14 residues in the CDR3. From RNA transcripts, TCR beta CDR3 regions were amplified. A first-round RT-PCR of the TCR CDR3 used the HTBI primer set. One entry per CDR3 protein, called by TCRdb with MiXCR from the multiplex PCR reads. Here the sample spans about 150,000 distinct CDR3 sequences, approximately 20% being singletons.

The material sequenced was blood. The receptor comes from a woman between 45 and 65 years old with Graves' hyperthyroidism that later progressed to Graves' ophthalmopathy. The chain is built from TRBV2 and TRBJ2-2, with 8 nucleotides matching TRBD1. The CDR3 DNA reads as TGTGCCAGCAGACCTGGACAGGGAACCGGGGAGCTGGTTTTT. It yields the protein CASRPGQGTGELVF.